This T cell receptor beta chain was captured by sequencing in a study of lymphopenia after photon versus proton radiotherapy. Study-wide results and caveats: Post-nadir TCR diversity decline inversely tracked overall survival among those who died. Oligoclonal CD8+ Temra expansion after nadir drove photon patients' diversity drop. Under photons, naive T cells and diversity fell while effector/memory populations rose.

The assay was immunoSEQ multiplex PCR, and TCRdb's table has in-frame clones only and misses some. The sample shows 30,000 to 35,000 clones, roughly 89% of them seen only once. CDR1 and CDR2 from the germline V gene are MNHEY and SMNVEV (reference sequence). The CDR3 covers 14 residues. Deletions cut 3 bases from V and 6 bases from J, with 14 bases between. Of note for this clone: Its specificity is unknown.

The material was peripheral blood, obtained from a patient treated with proton-based radiotherapy. V and J are TRBV27 and TRBJ1-1; D is unresolved. This clonotype was sampled from a woman aged 65 to 85 with pancreatic cancer. Some clones in this sample may be carry-over from other donors' samples. DNA for the CDR3: TGTGCCAGCAGTTTCTCACCCGGCGGCGCTGAAGCTTTCTTT. Translated, it gives CASSFSPGGAEAFF.